Listed below are T cell receptor beta chains from one sample, sequenced in a study of T cell clones after liver transplantation. Some clones are missing from TCRdb's copy, which holds only in-frame ones; the method was immunoSEQ multiplex PCR. The data contain about 120,000 clones, 75% to 95% of them singletons. The material sequenced was CD4+ T cells from blood, taken 12 months after liver transplant. The receptor source for this set is a human patient who received a liver transplant. Part of the T cell pool may stem from the graft donor. CDR3s leave out the opening cysteine and the closing phenylalanine or tryptophan.

>TRBV19|TRBJ1-1
ASSIVPGRGTEAF
>TRBV2|TRBJ2-2
ASSPRLPGELF
>TRBV7-8|TRBJ2-7
ASSLAGSYEQY
>TRBV12-5|TRBJ1-5
ASGLVFPRTGVNQPQH
>TRBV7-8|TRBJ2-2
ASSLGAVTGELF
>TRBV7-9|TRBJ1-1
ASSLKANTEAF
>TRBV5-8|TRBJ1-1
ASRQAFLSGNTEAF
>TRBV29-1|TRBJ2-1
SGGQGWNEQF
>TRBV14|TRBJ2-2
ASSRLSGYTGELF
>TRBV5-1|TRBJ2-2
ASTPGTNTGELF
>TRBV5-5|TRBJ2-5
ASSSQETQY
>TRBV4-2|TRBJ1-4
ASSQGTGGDEKLF
>TRBV5-1|TRBJ2-7
ASSSQGAGEQY
>TRBV6-1|TRBJ2-7
ASSALAAPSYEQY
>TRBV7-2|TRBJ2-1
ASSLGPGQYNEQF
>TRBV11-2|TRBJ2-1
ASSPVRGSSYNEQF
>TRBV5-6|TRBJ2-7
ASSLRPGYEQY
>TRBV9|TRBJ1-1
ASGGGQVNTEAF
>TRBV5-4|TRBJ2-3
ASSLEAGYTDTQY
>TRBV19|TRBJ1-1
ASSQLAGISNTEAF
>TRBV9|TRBJ2-1
ASSTLQGNEQF
>TRBV29-1|TRBJ2-7
SVEKTGKNDEQY
>TRBV5-1|TRBJ2-2
ASSLDLAYGELF
>TRBV29-1|.
SVGVAGVEQY
>TRBV27|TRBJ2-1
ASRIRLAKDLYNEQF
>TRBV10-3|TRBJ2-3
AVTGGDGSDTQY
>TRBV4-2|TRBJ2-5
ASSQDLGESGETQY
>TRBV5-8|TRBJ2-3
ASSLLRLSTDTQY
>TRBV18|TRBJ2-2
ASSLGQLPAGELF
>TRBV5-1|TRBJ2-7
ASSFGPGANEQY
>TRBV7-2|TRBJ2-3
ASSLVTRATDTQY
>TRBV4-2|TRBJ2-7
ASSQPDSYEQY
>TRBV2|TRBJ2-1
ASIRGTSVHNEQF
>TRBV7-2|TRBJ2-1
ASSPAGVAGNEQF
>TRBV18|TRBJ1-4
ASSPSEVEKLF
>TRBV25-1|TRBJ1-3
ASLSSGNTIY
>TRBV5-1|TRBJ2-1
ASSINPGQGAGNEQF
>TRBV6-6|TRBJ2-7
ASSRSYFYEQY
>TRBV5-1|TRBJ2-7
ASSLGTGTYEQY
>TRBV2|TRBJ2-1
ASRDGRNLNEQF
>TRBV7-2|TRBJ2-6
ASSLQGGSGANVLT
>TRBV5-1|TRBJ2-7
ASSFRGAREQY